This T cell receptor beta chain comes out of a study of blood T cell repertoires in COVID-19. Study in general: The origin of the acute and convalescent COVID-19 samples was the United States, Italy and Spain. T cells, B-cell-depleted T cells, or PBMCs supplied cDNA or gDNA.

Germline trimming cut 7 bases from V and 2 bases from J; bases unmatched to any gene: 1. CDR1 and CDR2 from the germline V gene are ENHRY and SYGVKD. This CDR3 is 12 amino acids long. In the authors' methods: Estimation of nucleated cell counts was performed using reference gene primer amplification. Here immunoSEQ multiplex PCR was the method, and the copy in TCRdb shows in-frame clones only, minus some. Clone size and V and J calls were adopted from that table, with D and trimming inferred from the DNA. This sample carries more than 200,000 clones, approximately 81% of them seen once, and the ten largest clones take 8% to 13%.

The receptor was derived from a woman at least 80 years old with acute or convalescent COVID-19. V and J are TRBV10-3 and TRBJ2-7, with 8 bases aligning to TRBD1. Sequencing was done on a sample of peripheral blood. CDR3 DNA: TGTGCCATCAAGGACAGGGCCTACGAGCAGTACTTC. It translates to CAIKDRAYEQYF.